This T cell receptor beta chain was retrieved from a study of blood T cell repertoires in COVID-19. In the study overall: The origin of the acute and convalescent COVID-19 samples was the United States, Italy and Spain. Sources were T cells, B-cell-depleted T cells, or PBMCs; the material itself was cDNA or gDNA.

In the study's own analysis: Quantification of nucleated cells was approximated via reference gene primer amplification. Repertoires were generated with immunoSEQ multiplex PCR, while TCRdb's copy carries only in-frame clones and drops some. The V and J calls and clone size were taken over from that table, and D and trimming were inferred from the DNA. Among roughly 70,000 clones listed, more than 70% were seen once. V was pared by 3 bases and J by 6 bases, with 10 bases of the junction left unmatched. This CDR3 comprises 15 residues. The germline V gene encodes CDR1 KGHSH and CDR2 LQKENI. The J gene is TRBJ2-7, the V gene TRBV18, with 8 bases matching TRBD1. Sequences were obtained from peripheral blood. The receptor was isolated from a human donor in a cohort sampled during active COVID-19. Written as DNA, the CDR3 is TGTGCCAGCTCACCCCTTGGGACAGGTGGGGGCGAGCAGTACTTC. Translating gives CASSPLGTGGGEQYF.